The rows below give T cell receptor beta chains drawn from one sample of a study of T-cell memory formation after mild COVID-19. TCRdb fed the 5' RACE reads into MiXCR, producing one record per CDR3 protein. This sample has almost 250,000 distinct CDR3 sequences; approximately 15% occur once, and the top ten carry 2.1%. The sample comprised PBMCs or a T cell subset sorted from them (not recorded which). These receptors originate from an adult woman who had mild COVID-19 (a few samples of this study predate the infection). Cell type and time point are not known. Both conserved end residues are part of each CDR3. The order of the fields is clone size, D gene, J gene, V gene, CDR3 protein, CDR3 DNA. A D gene is named only where the DNA matches it firmly. The listing skips clone size in some rows; elsewhere it reads once, few, many or a size class.

clone size: -; D gene: -; J gene: TRBJ2-4; V gene: TRBV11-1; CDR3 protein: CASSPQGIGYIAKNIQYF; CDR3 DNA: TGTGCCAGCAGCCCCCAGGGCATCGGGTACATAGCCAAAAACATTCAGTACTTC
clone size: -; D gene: -; J gene: TRBJ2-1; V gene: TRBV12-3/TRBV12-4; CDR3 protein: CASRTRYNEQFF; CDR3 DNA: TGTGCCAGCAGGACCCGTTACAATGAGCAGTTCTTC
clone size: -; D gene: -; J gene: TRBJ1-1; V gene: TRBV5-6; CDR3 protein: CASSPQNLGTEAFF; CDR3 DNA: TGTGCCAGCAGCCCCCAAAACTTGGGCACTGAAGCTTTCTTT
clone size: -; D gene: TRBD1; J gene: TRBJ1-2; V gene: TRBV20-1; CDR3 protein: CSTLSGTGSFGYTF; CDR3 DNA: TGCAGTACCCTCTCCGGGACAGGGTCATTTGGCTACACCTTC
clone size: few; D gene: -; J gene: TRBJ2-3; V gene: TRBV12-3/TRBV12-4; CDR3 protein: CASAGGIWISTDTQYF; CDR3 DNA: TGTGCCAGCGCAGGTGGGATATGGATCTCTACAGATACGCAGTATTTT
clone size: many; D gene: -; J gene: TRBJ1-1; V gene: TRBV6-6; CDR3 protein: CASSYSVSEAFF; CDR3 DNA: TGTGCCAGCAGTTACTCGGTTTCCGAAGCTTTCTTT
clone size: medium-sized; D gene: -; J gene: TRBJ2-6; V gene: TRBV25-1; CDR3 protein: CASSTDSGANVLTF; CDR3 DNA: TGTGCCAGCAGTACCGACTCTGGGGCCAACGTCCTGACTTTC
clone size: -; D gene: TRBD1; J gene: TRBJ2-7; V gene: TRBV25-1; CDR3 protein: CASSEVDRGFYEQYF; CDR3 DNA: TGTGCCAGCAGTGAAGTGGACAGGGGTTTCTACGAGCAGTACTTC
clone size: -; D gene: -; J gene: TRBJ2-3; V gene: TRBV10-3; CDR3 protein: CAISGTASTDTQYF; CDR3 DNA: TGTGCCATCAGTGGGACGGCTAGCACAGATACGCAGTATTTT
clone size: -; D gene: -; J gene: TRBJ2-3; V gene: TRBV6-1; CDR3 protein: CASSVRTSTDTQYF; CDR3 DNA: TGTGCCAGCAGTGTCCGGACTAGCACAGATACGCAGTATTTT
clone size: few; D gene: -; J gene: TRBJ2-1; V gene: TRBV24-1; CDR3 protein: CATRGIWGEQFF; CDR3 DNA: TGTGCCACCCGGGGGATCTGGGGTGAGCAGTTCTTC
clone size: few; D gene: TRBD2; J gene: TRBJ2-5; V gene: TRBV7-8; CDR3 protein: CASSWTRLARETQYF; CDR3 DNA: TGTGCCAGCAGCTGGACTAGACTAGCGAGGGAGACCCAGTACTTC
clone size: many; D gene: -; J gene: TRBJ2-5; V gene: TRBV20-1; CDR3 protein: CSASGRLGYF; CDR3 DNA: TGCAGTGCTAGTGGAAGGTTGGGGTACTTC
clone size: -; D gene: -; J gene: TRBJ1-2; V gene: TRBV7-8; CDR3 protein: CASSLERDYGYTF; CDR3 DNA: TGTGCCAGCAGCTTAGAGAGGGACTATGGCTACACCTTC
clone size: -; D gene: -; J gene: TRBJ1-6; V gene: TRBV12-5; CDR3 protein: CAFDRDFDSPLHF; CDR3 DNA: TGTGCCTTTGACCGGGACTTTGATTCACCCCTCCACTTT
clone size: -; D gene: -; J gene: TRBJ1-5; V gene: TRBV7-8; CDR3 protein: CASGTGGWTLGVYQPQHF; CDR3 DNA: TGTGCCAGCGGGACGGGGGGGTGGACTCTCGGGGTTTATCAGCCCCAGCATTTT
clone size: few; D gene: TRBD2; J gene: TRBJ2-5; V gene: TRBV5-6; CDR3 protein: CASSLAASGQETQYF; CDR3 DNA: TGTGCCAGCAGCTTGGCAGCTAGCGGCCAAGAGACCCAGTACTTC
clone size: -; D gene: -; J gene: TRBJ1-2; V gene: TRBV20-1; CDR3 protein: CSAHPGTYGYTF; CDR3 DNA: TGCAGTGCCCATCCCGGGACCTATGGCTACACCTTC
clone size: -; D gene: -; J gene: TRBJ1-1; V gene: TRBV4-1; CDR3 protein: CASSQDGLVGHIAFF; CDR3 DNA: TGCGCCAGCAGCCAAGATGGGTTAGTCGGGCATATCGCTTTCTTT
clone size: few; D gene: TRBD2; J gene: TRBJ2-3; V gene: TRBV5-1; CDR3 protein: CASSRGSSGALNTDTQYF; CDR3 DNA: TGCGCCAGCAGTCGGGGGTCTAGCGGGGCCTTGAACACAGATACGCAGTATTTT
clone size: few; D gene: -; J gene: TRBJ1-1; V gene: TRBV11-2; CDR3 protein: CASSKQVNTEAFF; CDR3 DNA: TGTGCCAGCAGCAAACAGGTGAACACTGAAGCTTTCTTT
clone size: few; D gene: TRBD2; J gene: TRBJ2-3; V gene: TRBV12-3/TRBV12-4; CDR3 protein: CASRTGTSIDTQYF; CDR3 DNA: TGTGCCAGCAGAACCGGGACTAGTATCGATACGCAGTATTTT
clone size: many; D gene: -; J gene: TRBJ2-1; V gene: TRBV6-5; CDR3 protein: CASSPPEAGEQFF; CDR3 DNA: TGTGCCAGCAGTCCCCCGGAGGCTGGTGAGCAGTTCTTC
clone size: few; D gene: -; J gene: TRBJ1-6; V gene: TRBV5-1; CDR3 protein: CASSLDVRGNSPLHF; CDR3 DNA: TGCGCCAGCAGCCTCGACGTTAGGGGTAATTCACCCCTCCACTTT
clone size: few; D gene: TRBD1; J gene: TRBJ2-1; V gene: TRBV7-3; CDR3 protein: CASSSSTGNGYNEQFF; CDR3 DNA: TGTGCCAGCAGCTCCTCGACAGGGAACGGGTACAATGAGCAGTTCTTC
clone size: -; D gene: TRBD2; J gene: TRBJ2-6; V gene: TRBV9; CDR3 protein: CASSVGLAGSSPNVLTF; CDR3 DNA: TGTGCCAGCAGCGTAGGACTAGCGGGGTCATCCCCCAACGTCCTGACTTTC